Presented here are 20 T cell receptor beta chains from one specimen sequenced in a study of response to subunit inactivated influenza vaccine (dated by TCRdb to 2017 to 2018). The library was made by RT-PCR. The reads were generated on an Illumina HiSeq 2500. The raw public data were reprocessed by TCRdb itself: fastp quality trimming at Q25, MiXCR clonotype calling, in-frame beta chains only. Each CDR3 protein gets just one entry, which takes the most common genes and DNA from the rows behind it. In all, the sample holds more than 450,000 distinct CDR3 sequences, and approximately 12% of those were seen once. 9.5% to 13% of the sample lies in the top ten. The sample in question was PBMCs from blood, obtained on the day of vaccination. These TCRs come from a man aged 50 to 59 who received an inactivated influenza vaccine. Donor details come from another sample of the same person, matched by shared clones.

This clonotype occurred a few times. The gene calls are TRBV2 and TRBJ2-5, with D unresolved. The V gene lost 1 base and the J gene lost 2 bases, with 8 bases spanning the gap. Germline V gene data show CDR1 as SNHLY and CDR2 as FYNNEI. The CDR3 spans 14 residues. The CDR3 region is CASSEGYTQETQYF. CDR3 DNA sequence: TGTGCCAGCAGTGAAGGATACACACAAGAGACCCAGTACTTC.

V and J are TRBV5-1 and TRBJ2-5; D unclear. Germline values: CDR1 SGHRS, CDR2 YFSETQ. This CDR3 is built from 14 residues. With 0 bases removed from V and 7 bases from J, the gap between germline ends came to 13 bases. The CDR3 DNA follows: TGCGCCAGCAGCTTGGAGGCACAGTATGGGACCCAGTACTTC. Translated: CASSLEAQYGTQYF.

This chain links TRBV20-1 with TRBJ2-2; D is perhaps TRBD2 (7 bases). V was trimmed by 0 bases and J by 6 bases, leaving 11 bases between them. The V gene's germline CDR1 is DFQATT and CDR2 SNEGSKA (reference sequence). The CDR3 contains 14 residues. The CDR3 spells CSARDLGGPGELFF. The CDR3 DNA reads as TGCAGTGCTAGAGATCTCGGGGGGCCCGGGGAGCTGTTTTTT.

V is TRBV10-3 and J is TRBJ2-7, with D possibly TRBD2 on 6 matching bases. Germline values: CDR1 ENHRY, CDR2 SYGVKD. The CDR3 contains 14 residues. V was shortened by 3 bases and J by 2 bases, with 11 bases between the two germline ends. This CDR3 is CAISEGGRPYEQYF. The CDR3 DNA sequence: TGTGCCATCAGTGAAGGTGGGAGGCCCTACGAGCAGTACTTC.

The chain carries TRBV20-1 and TRBJ2-1; 7 bases fit TRBD1. Trimming at V came to 3 bases and at J to 10 bases, leaving 12 bases not matched to a gene. The CDR3 runs to 14 residues. In germline, CDR1 is DFQATT, CDR2 SNEGSKA (reference sequence). CDR3 in amino acids: CSASPGTVTSEQFF. The CDR3 region has the DNA TGCAGTGCTAGTCCCGGGACAGTTACATCAGAGCAGTTCTTC.

This clonotype was picked up many times. The chain carries TRBV12-3 or TRBV12-4 and TRBJ1-2, with D maybe TRBD1 (6 bases). The CDR3 is 11 amino acids. Trimming took 5 bases from V and 8 from J, leaving 9 bases between them. The CDR3 is CASSLGQGYTF. In nucleotides, the CDR3 is TGTGCCAGCAGTCTCGGACAGGGCTACACCTTC.

This clonotype was observed once. V usage is TRBV20-1 and J usage is TRBJ2-1, with a tentative D call TRBD2 (6 bases). The CDR3 spans 15 residues. The germline V gene has CDR1 DFQATT and CDR2 SNEGSKA (reference sequence). V was shortened by 6 bases and J by 2 bases, with 17 bases between the two germline ends. CDR3: CSATTHGGTYNEQFF. As DNA, the CDR3 is TGCAGTGCCACTACCCATGGAGGGACCTACAATGAGCAGTTCTTC.

This clonotype was counted many times. The chain has TRBV29-1 and TRBJ2-1; no firm D call. Germline CDR1 SQVTM, CDR2 ANQGSEA. This CDR3 is 16 amino acids long. V lost 0 bases, J lost 0 bases, and 12 bases lay in between. DNA of the CDR3: TGCAGCGTTGAAGACCTAGACTCAGGCTCCTACAATGAGCAGTTCTTC. Protein product: CSVEDLDSGSYNEQFF.

The V gene is TRBV20-1, the J gene TRBJ1-2; 8 bases align to TRBD1. Unmatched junction bases numbered 9, after V lost 5 bases and J lost 4 bases. The CDR3 covers 14 residues. Germline V gives CDR1 DFQATT, CDR2 SNEGSKA (reference sequence). CDR3 region: CSAPPGQALYGYTF. CDR3 in DNA: TGCAGTGCTCCTCCGGGACAGGCCCTCTATGGCTACACCTTC.

The chain links TRBV18 to TRBJ2-1, with 11 bases matching TRBD1. CDR3 size: 15 residues. CDR1 and CDR2 from the germline V gene are KGHSH and LQKENI. V trimming: 2 bases; J trimming: 6 bases; junction bases outside the gene matches: 3. CDR3 DNA sequence: TGTGCCAGCTCACCAGGACAGGGGGCGGTCAATGAGCAGTTCTTC. The encoded protein is CASSPGQGAVNEQFF.

This clonotype occurred a few times. This CDR3 is CASSVAIGLTTGELFF. The DNA of the CDR3 is TGTGCCAGCAGCGTAGCTATTGGACTTACCACCGGGGAGCTGTTTTTT. J is TRBJ2-2 and V is TRBV9; D possibly corresponds to TRBD2 (5 bases). V was pared by 0 bases and J by 4 bases, with 13 bases between. The germline CDR1 and CDR2 sequences are SGDLS and YYNGEE. The CDR3 length is 16 residues.

This sequence joins TRBV5-1 and TRBJ2-1; 8 nucleotides line up with TRBD2. The CDR3 spans 16 residues. Germline-derived CDR1 and CDR2 are SGHRS and YFSETQ. J gave up 9 bases and V 4 bases, and 15 bases lay outside the gene matches. The CDR3 bases are TGCGCCAGCAGCCGATTTCTAGCGGGTCGGGGGAGTGAGCAGTTCTTC. Its translation is CASSRFLAGRGSEQFF.

This clonotype was observed at least ten times. The V call is TRBV20-1, the J call TRBJ2-1, with D perhaps TRBD1 or TRBD2 (6 bases each). V lost 8 bases, J lost 0 bases, and 17 bases lay in between. CDR3 size: 15 residues. Per the germline V gene, CDR1 is DFQATT and CDR2 is SNEGSKA (reference sequence). In DNA, the CDR3 is TGCAGTACAGAGGAGGAGGGGGGCTCCTACAATGAGCAGTTCTTC. It yields the protein CSTEEEGGSYNEQFF.

This clonotype was observed a handful of times. The chain combines TRBV15 with TRBJ2-7, with 12 bases matching TRBD2. CDR3 size: 17 residues. Germline V gene data show CDR1 as LNHNV and CDR2 as YYDKDF (reference sequence). V lost 2 bases to trimming and J lost 3 bases; unmatched junction nucleotides: 8. DNA of the CDR3: TGTGCCACCAGCAGACTCGGACTAGCGGGATGGGACTACGAGCAGTACTTC. It codes for CATSRLGLAGWDYEQYF.

The sample holds many counts of this clonotype. The V call is TRBV15, the J call TRBJ2-4; D unclear. Germline assignment: CDR1 LNHNV and CDR2 YYDKDF (reference sequence). The germline V and J ends were trimmed by 0 bases and 3 bases, with 6 bases remaining between them. CDR3 length: 14 residues. CDR3 sequence: CATSREGSKNIQYF. DNA of the CDR3: TGTGCCACCAGCAGAGAAGGTAGCAAAAACATTCAGTACTTC.

This clonotype was seen only a few times. The rearrangement joins TRBV20-1 to TRBJ2-5; D is unclear. Germline V CDR1 and CDR2: DFQATT, SNEGSKA (reference sequence). Trimming pared 0 bases from V and 5 bases from J, leaving 7 bases between. This CDR3 comprises 12 residues. This CDR3 reads CSARDVRETQYF. The CDR3 DNA follows: TGCAGTGCTAGAGATGTAAGGGAGACCCAGTACTTC.

This clonotype was seen more than once but under ten times. The V and J genes are TRBV6-5 and TRBJ2-2; no reliable D call. The CDR3 spans 16 residues. CDR1 and CDR2 (germline): MNHEY, SVGAGI. The ends were cut back, 4 bases at V and 2 bases at J, with 14 bases in the middle. The CDR3 sequence: CASSLTPRLNTGELFF. The CDR3 bases are TGTGCCAGCAGTTTAACACCCCGACTCAACACCGGGGAGCTGTTTTTT.

The rearrangement joins TRBV9 to TRBJ2-1; D might be TRBD2 (6 bases). Per the germline V gene, CDR1 is SGDLS and CDR2 is YYNGEE. The CDR3 covers 15 residues. Trimming pared 3 bases from V and 2 bases from J, leaving 12 bases between. For the CDR3, the DNA is TGTGCCAGCAGCGGGGAGGAGGCAGCCTACAATGAGCAGTTCTTC. Translation gives CASSGEEAAYNEQFF.

The J gene is TRBJ1-6, the V gene TRBV6-1; D might be TRBD1 (5 bases). Trimming took 8 bases from V and 2 from J, leaving 10 bases between them. Germline CDR1 reads MNHNS; CDR2 reads SASEGT. The CDR3 is made up of 14 amino acids. CDR3 in amino acids: CASGRETYNSPLHF. The CDR3 DNA follows: TGTGCCAGCGGCAGGGAGACCTATAATTCACCCCTCCACTTT.

The chain is built from TRBV15 and TRBJ2-1; D is ambiguous. Germline CDR1 LNHNV, CDR2 YYDKDF (reference sequence). The V end lost 2 bases, the J end lost 8 bases, and 19 bases lay between the germline ends. The CDR3 has 16 amino acids. CDR3 nucleotides: TGTGCCACCAGCAGATATTATAGTAGCCTAATCGATGAGCAGTTCTTC. Translating gives CATSRYYSSLIDEQFF.